This T cell receptor beta chain was obtained from a study of cytomegalovirus exposure and HLA in healthy donors (dated by TCRdb to 2017 to 2019). About the investigation overall: A later analysis indicated that the 130 or so validation repertoires were generated on the platform also employed for the 700 or so repertoires of the first cohort. The study aimed to test whether cataloging public T cell receptors could reveal signatures of past pathogen exposure. Besides the first cohort of around 670 subjects, a separate validation cohort made up of over a hundred different subjects was used. The study combined high-throughput TCR immunosequencing, statistical association of individual TCRs with disease status, and machine learning to predict cytomegalovirus infection status.

The donors were included in the validation cohort of approximately 130 subjects, a group kept apart from the roughly 610-subject first cohort. Libraries were made using the immunoSEQ multiplex PCR assay. Turning to the authors' computational methods: A statistical classification framework was built for diagnosing cytomegalovirus status from the catalog of TCR beta chain sequences. The table comes from immuneACCESS by way of TCRdb, which keeps in-frame sequences with V and J called. Part of the clones is missing from these tables; in studies checked, under half for an unresolved V gene and the rest for unknown reasons. V, J and clone size derive from that table, while D and trimming were established from the DNA sequence. In this sample the table shows 100,000 to 150,000 clones, almost 90% of which occur a single time. The ten biggest clones cover about 1.5% of the sample. With respect to this clone: What this receptor recognizes is not known. No qualities accompany the bases; no much larger clone lies one base away.

Beyond this particular receptor, the publication reports: Cytomegalovirus status was reported to be diagnosed by the classifier with high specificity and sensitivity in both the original and validation cohorts. Most TCR sequences were observed very rarely across donors, whereas some public TCRs were present in many individuals. The study listed approximately 150 TCR beta chains as associated with cytomegalovirus. Subsequent analysis determined that TCRs grouped into clusters in the first cohort also showed a tendency toward co-occurrence across the 120 or so validation repertoires, and 85% to 95% of cluster scores exceeded 0. A few of the identified cytomegalovirus-associated TCR beta chains were confirmed in vitro to be specific for cytomegalovirus antigens. The validation cohort had no HLA typing available for a later analysis, so co-occurrence within that cohort was assessed over all 130 or so repertoires. It was suggested by the authors that the approach could potentially be generalized to other disease states and immunological phenotypes.

The junction shows trimming of 6 bases on V and 2 bases on J, and the gene matches do not reach 11 bases of it. Its CDR3 holds 16 amino acids, cysteine through phenylalanine. The only DNA kept is the CDR3, 48 bases in frame from the first base. Sequences SNHLY (CDR1) and FYNNEI (CDR2) are obtained from the germline V gene. Sequences were obtained from PBMCs. This clonotype was obtained from a man younger than 40 in good health and CMV-seronegative. The sequence joins TRBV2 to TRBJ2-7, and 9 junctional nucleotides match TRBD1. The CDR3 protein: CASSPGTGSITYEQYF. The sequence in DNA is TGTGCCAGCAGCCCCGGGACAGGGAGCATTACCTACGAGCAGTACTTC.